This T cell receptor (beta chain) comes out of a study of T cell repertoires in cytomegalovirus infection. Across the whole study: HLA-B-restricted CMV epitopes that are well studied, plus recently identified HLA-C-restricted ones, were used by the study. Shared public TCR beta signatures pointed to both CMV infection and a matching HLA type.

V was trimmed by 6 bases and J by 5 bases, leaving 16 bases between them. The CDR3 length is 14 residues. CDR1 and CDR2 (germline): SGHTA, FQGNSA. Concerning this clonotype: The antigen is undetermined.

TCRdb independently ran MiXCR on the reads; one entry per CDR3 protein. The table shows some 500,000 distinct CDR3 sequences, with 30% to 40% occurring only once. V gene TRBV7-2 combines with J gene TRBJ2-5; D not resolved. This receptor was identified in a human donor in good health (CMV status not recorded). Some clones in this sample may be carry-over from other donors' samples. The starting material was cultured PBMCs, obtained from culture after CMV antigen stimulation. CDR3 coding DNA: TGTGCCAGCAGACCATACCTTCCCGGGGAGACCCAGTACTTC. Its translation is CASRPYLPGETQYF. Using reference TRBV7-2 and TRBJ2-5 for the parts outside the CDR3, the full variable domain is GAGVSQSPSNKVTEKGKDVELRCDPISGHTALYWYRQSLGQGLEFLIYFQGNSAPDKSGLPSDRFSAERTGGSVSTLTIQRTQQEDSAVYLCASRPYLPGETQYFGPGTRLLVL.